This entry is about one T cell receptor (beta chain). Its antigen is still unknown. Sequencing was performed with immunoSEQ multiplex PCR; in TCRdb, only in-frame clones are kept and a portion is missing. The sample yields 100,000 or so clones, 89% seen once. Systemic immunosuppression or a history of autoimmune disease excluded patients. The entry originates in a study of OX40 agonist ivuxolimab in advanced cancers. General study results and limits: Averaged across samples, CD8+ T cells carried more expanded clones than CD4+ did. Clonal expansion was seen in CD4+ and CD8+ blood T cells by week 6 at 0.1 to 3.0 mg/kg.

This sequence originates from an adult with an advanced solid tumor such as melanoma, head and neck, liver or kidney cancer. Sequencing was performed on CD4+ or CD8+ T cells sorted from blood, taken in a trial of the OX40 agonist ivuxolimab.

The CDR3 DNA is TGTGCCAGCAGCTCAGGGTTCCAAGAGACCCAGTACTTC. It codes for CASSSGFQETQYF. The V and J genes are TRBV7-9 and TRBJ2-5; maybe TRBD1 (5 bases). Trimming took off 4 bases at V and 1 base at J, with 7 bases between the two ends. The CDR3 is 13 residues long. Germline assignment: CDR1 SEHNR and CDR2 FQNEAQ (reference sequence).